This T cell receptor (beta chain) derives from a study of blood T cell repertoires in COVID-19. TCRdb's table, derived via immunoSEQ multiplex PCR, lists solely in-frame clones and lacks some. The table lists 390,000 or so clones, nearly 90% of them singletons. As for this clone: Other DNA variants within this sample encode the same CDR3.

V lost 1 base and J lost 3, with 7 bases in between. Germline loops: CDR1 LGHDT, CDR2 YNNKEL (reference sequence). There are 14 residues in the CDR3. Sequencing used peripheral blood. V and J are TRBV3-1 (or the pseudogene TRBV3-2) and TRBJ1-3, with D possibly TRBD1 on 5 matching bases. This TCR came from a man younger than 35 with active or convalescent COVID-19. CDR3 residues: CASSQVQGGNTIYF. CDR3 DNA: TGTGCCAGCAGCCAAGTGCAGGGTGGAAACACCATATATTTT.